This T cell receptor (beta chain) was identified during a study of T cell repertoires in cytomegalovirus infection (dated by TCRdb to the late 2010s). At the level of the whole study: Donor HLA type was relevant to the analysis, because carriage of CMV infection together with the matching HLA type was indicated by public TCR beta signatures.

On this clonotype: Its antigen target is currently unknown. The record has no base qualities; no much larger clone is one base away.

The instrument was an Illumina HiSeq 1500. TCRdb itself trimmed the public reads at Q25 with fastp, ran MiXCR and retained productive beta chains. Each CDR3 protein appears once, grouped with its most common genes and DNA. For this sample the table gives over 300,000 distinct CDR3 sequences, of which 9% to 9.5% were detected only once. The ten largest make up roughly 4% of the sample. General findings and caveats noted by the study authors: In both this cohort and an independent cohort of some 380 donors, the cumulative frequency of public TCR beta family members distinguished carriers of CMV infection plus the relevant HLA type. In the ex vivo response, HLA-C-restricted CMV-specific TCR beta clonotypes were dominant, and in two of eight donors the single most frequent clonotype came from this HLA-C-restricted group.

The CDR3 runs 12 residues from the cysteine to the phenylalanine. The CDR3 DNA has 36 bases and is translated from base 1. CDR1 and CDR2 are read off the germline V gene as KGHSH and LQKENI. Trimming costs V 8 bases and J 6 bases, and their ends lie 14 bases apart. This sequence was found in a human donor in good health (CMV status not recorded). Some clones in this sample may be carry-over from other donors' samples. The chain was built from TRBV18 and TRBJ2-7, with the D gene uncertain. The specimen sequenced was PBMCs. The nucleotide sequence is given as TGTGCCAGCGCGGCGTACGGCGGCGAGCAGTACTTC. It encodes CASAAYGGEQYF.